Shown below are 22 T cell receptor beta chains from a single sample sequenced in a study of blood T cell repertoires in COVID-19. TCRdb's table, derived via immunoSEQ multiplex PCR, lists solely in-frame clones and lacks some. The data hold approximately 230,000 clones, with about nine tenths observed a single time. The material sequenced was PBMCs or T cells enriched from blood (not recorded which). These receptors came from a woman under 30 who had recovered from COVID-19.

This clone appeared a single time. The genes are TRBV3-1 (or the pseudogene TRBV3-2) and TRBJ2-1; no reliable D call. The CDR3 has 15 residues. V was cut by 0 bases and J by 1 base, with 7 bases left in between. Germline V gene data show CDR1 as LGHDT and CDR2 as YNNKEL (reference sequence). The CDR3 nucleotides read TGTGCCAGCAGCCAAGAGGCATTTTCCTACAATGAGCAGTTCTTC. Amino acid sequence: CASSQEAFSYNEQFF.

This clone showed up just once. The J gene is TRBJ1-1, the V gene TRBV28; D may be TRBD1 (5 bases). Trimming stripped 2 bases from V and 0 bases from J, with 10 bases between. The CDR3 contains 15 residues. CDR1 is MDHEN and CDR2 is SYDVKM in the germline V gene. CDR3 amino acids: CASSLPTALNTEAFF. DNA of the CDR3: TGTGCCAGCAGTTTACCGACAGCGTTGAACACTGAAGCTTTCTTT.

In regard to this clone: At one boundary the junction diverges from the germline segment, which might be a read error. The chain is built from TRBV7-9 and TRBJ1-4; no clear D gene. This CDR3 region has 12 residues. Per the germline V gene, CDR1 is SEHNR and CDR2 is FQNEAQ (reference sequence). The CDR3 here is CASSLDPPEDWF. DNA of the CDR3: TGTGCCAGCAGCTTAGATCCCCCGGAGGATTGGTTT.

The chain links TRBV19 to TRBJ1-5; D gene uncertain. Trimming took 4 bases from V and 3 from J, leaving 16 bases between them. Germline lookup yields CDR1 LNHDA and CDR2 SQIVND (reference sequence). This CDR3 spans 16 amino acids. CDR3 amino acids: CASSTSAGGVNQPQHF. Here the CDR3 DNA reads TGTGCCAGTAGTACATCGGCCGGCGGGGTCAATCAGCCCCAGCATTTT.

This chain connects TRBV7-9 to TRBJ1-1; D is undetermined. The CDR3 spans 12 residues. Germline V gene lookup returns CDR1 SEHNR and CDR2 FQNEAQ (reference sequence). V was shortened by 1 base and J by 5 bases, with 5 bases between the two germline ends. The CDR3 protein is CASSLERTEAFF. For the CDR3, the DNA is TGTGCCAGCAGCTTAGAGAGGACTGAAGCTTTCTTT.

The chain is built from TRBV9 and TRBJ2-1; a possible D gene is TRBD2 (6 bases). Germline V gives CDR1 SGDLS, CDR2 YYNGEE. Trimming left V 3 bases short and J 0 bases short, with 7 bases between. The CDR3 runs 14 residues. The CDR3 DNA reads as TGTGCCAGCAGCGGCGGGGACTCCTACAATGAGCAGTTCTTC. It is translated as CASSGGDSYNEQFF.

V gene TRBV18 combines with J gene TRBJ2-7, with 7 bases lining up with TRBD2. This CDR3 comprises 14 residues. Trimming cost V 2 bases and J 2 bases; bases outside gene matches: 3. Germline CDR1 reads KGHSH; CDR2 reads LQKENI. The CDR3 nucleotides are TGTGCCAGCTCACCAAGGAGCGGGACCTACGAGCAGTACTTC. Encoded protein: CASSPRSGTYEQYF.

This chain connects TRBV10-2 to TRBJ2-1; D gene unclear. Germline-derived CDR1 and CDR2 are WSHSY and SAAADI. The V end was cut by 8 bases, the J end by 1 base, with 12 bases between. The CDR3 runs 14 residues. The CDR3 here is CASLLPGSYNEQFF. CDR3 DNA sequence: TGCGCCAGCCTCCTGCCGGGTTCCTACAATGAGCAGTTCTTC.

This sequence joins TRBV5-1 and TRBJ1-5, with 7 bases aligning to TRBD1. The V segment lost 0 bases and the J segment 4 bases; nucleotides outside the gene matches: 4. The CDR3 is 15 amino acids. The germline CDR1 and CDR2 sequences are SGHRS and YFSETQ. In nucleotides, the CDR3 is TGCGCCAGCAGCTTGGCCAACAGGGGTAATCAGCCCCAGCATTTT. Translation gives CASSLANRGNQPQHF.

The chain carries TRBV5-1 and TRBJ1-1; 9 nucleotides match TRBD1. Germline V CDR1 and CDR2: SGHRS, YFSETQ. Trimming cost V 4 bases and J 3 bases; bases outside gene matches: 7. CDR3 length: 15 residues. CDR3 in amino acids: CASSLTWTGDTEAFF. CDR3 sequence (DNA): TGCGCCAGCAGCCTCACCTGGACAGGGGACACTGAAGCTTTCTTT.

The chain carries TRBV5-1 and TRBJ1-2; 10 bases agree with TRBD1. The CDR3 spans 15 residues. CDR1 SGHRS and CDR2 YFSETQ come from the germline V gene. J was trimmed by 8 bases and V by 0 bases; bases with no gene match: 7. The CDR3 sequence is CASSLDRDRGRGYTF. In DNA form, the CDR3 reads TGCGCCAGCAGCTTGGACCGGGACAGGGGACGGGGCTACACCTTC.

The chain employs TRBV7-9 and TRBJ1-2; D call uncertain. The V end lost 2 bases, the J end lost 4 bases, and 11 bases lay between the germline ends. The CDR3 is 14 amino acids. The V gene's germline CDR1 is SEHNR and CDR2 FQNEAQ (reference sequence). CDR3: CASSLPGSFYGYTF. The CDR3 DNA is TGTGCCAGCAGCTTACCCGGGAGTTTCTATGGCTACACCTTC.

A single count supports this clone. The CDR3 loop is CASSSRQGALYF. Here the CDR3 DNA reads TGTGCCAGCAGCTCAAGACAGGGGGCTCTGTACTTC. The V and J genes are TRBV3-1 (or the pseudogene TRBV3-2) and TRBJ2-4; 10 bases agree with TRBD1. V trimming: 5 bases; J trimming: 15 bases; junction bases outside the gene matches: 7. The CDR3 covers 12 residues. Germline lookup yields CDR1 LGHDT and CDR2 YNNKEL (reference sequence).

This rearrangement joins TRBV9 to TRBJ1-2; D gene uncertain. V was cut by 5 bases and J by 3 bases, with 11 bases left in between. Germline V gene lookup returns CDR1 SGDLS and CDR2 YYNGEE. The CDR3 loop spans 13 amino acids. The CDR3 loop is CASRGLWDYGYTF. Written as DNA, the CDR3 is TGTGCCAGCAGGGGCTTGTGGGACTATGGCTACACCTTC. Based on the CDR3 plus reference TRBV9 and TRBJ1-2, the full variable domain is DSGVTQTPKHLITATGQRVTLRCSPRSGDLSVYWYQQSLDQGLQFLIQYYNGEERAKGNILERFSAQQFPDLHSELNLSSLELGDSALYFCASRGLWDYGYTFGSGTRLTVV.

The rearrangement uses TRBV5-4 and TRBJ1-2; 7 positions agree with TRBD1. In germline, CDR1 is SGHNT, CDR2 YYREEE (reference sequence). The ends lost 4 bases at V and 3 bases at J; junction bases unmatched: 9. CDR3 length: 15 residues. Written as DNA, the CDR3 is TGTGCCAGCAGCCCGACAGGGTTAACAGACTATGGCTACACCTTC. Its protein product is CASSPTGLTDYGYTF.

The chain employs TRBV7-8 and TRBJ2-1; 7 positions match TRBD1. CDR3 length: 16 amino acids. Germline-derived CDR1 and CDR2 are SGHVS and FQNEAQ. Trimming removed 6 bases from V and 0 bases from J; junction bases left unmatched: 8. CDR3 coding DNA: TGTGCCAGCAGGACTCGACAGGGCAGCTCCTACAATGAGCAGTTCTTC. It encodes CASRTRQGSSYNEQFF. Combining the CDR3 with reference TRBV7-8 and TRBJ2-1 gives the whole variable domain GAGVSQSPRYKVAKRGQDVALRCDPISGHVSLFWYQQALGQGPEFLTYFQNEAQLDKSGLPSDRFFAERPEGSVSTLKIQRTQQEDSAVYLCASRTRQGSSYNEQFFGPGTRLTVL.

This clone has a single count. The DNA for the CDR3 is TGTGCCAGCAGCTTTCAGGGTCATGGCTACACCTTC. The encoded protein is CASSFQGHGYTF. V and J are TRBV3-1 (or the pseudogene TRBV3-2) and TRBJ1-2, with a weak D call TRBD1 (5 bases). The germline V gene encodes CDR1 LGHDT and CDR2 YNNKEL (reference sequence). The ends were cut back, 5 bases at V and 6 bases at J, with 10 bases in the middle. CDR3 length: 12 residues.

Only one count was recorded for this clone. The chain recombines TRBV3-1 (or the pseudogene TRBV3-2) with TRBJ2-7; D is perhaps TRBD1 (5 bases). Germline V gene lookup returns CDR1 LGHDT and CDR2 YNNKEL (reference sequence). The V end lost 6 bases, the J end lost 2 bases, and 17 bases lay between the germline ends. The CDR3 contains 15 residues. The CDR3 region has the DNA TGTGCCAGCAGGCAGGGTATAGACGCGGCCTACGAGCAGTACTTC. Translating gives CASRQGIDAAYEQYF.

The V and J genes are TRBV19 and TRBJ1-6; D is uncertain. The CDR3 consists of 19 residues. Germline lookup yields CDR1 LNHDA and CDR2 SQIVND (reference sequence). Trimming removed 8 bases from V and 0 bases from J, with 23 bases in between. The CDR3 loop is CASQGGSVRRSSYNSPLHF. DNA for the CDR3: TGTGCCAGTCAAGGCGGGTCGGTTCGAAGGAGCTCCTATAATTCACCCCTCCACTTT. The variable domain in full, completed from reference TRBV19 and TRBJ1-6, reads DGGITQSPKYLFRKEGQNVTLSCEQNLNHDAMYWYRQDPGQGLRLIYYSQIVNDFQKGDIAEGYSVSREKKESFPLTVTSAQKNPTAFYLCASQGGSVRRSSYNSPLHFGNGTRLTVT.

This clone was detected once. The J gene is TRBJ2-5, the V gene TRBV21-1; TRBD2, the table's D call, lacks a check against the DNA. TRBV21-1 counts as a pseudogene. This CDR3 has 15 amino acids. DNA for the CDR3: TGTGCCAGCAGTTGCTCGCGGGAGGACCAAGAGACCCAGTACTTC. Translation: CASSCSREDQETQYF.

The chain joins TRBV10-3 to TRBJ1-1; the match to TRBD1 covers 7 bases. V trimming: 7 bases; J trimming: 4 bases; junction bases outside the gene matches: 6. The CDR3 is 13 amino acids. From germline, CDR1 is ENHRY and CDR2 SYGVKD. The CDR3 sequence is CAIKLAGGTEAFF. The CDR3 DNA follows: TGTGCCATCAAATTGGCAGGGGGCACTGAAGCTTTCTTT.

This clone is a singleton in its sample. The rearrangement links TRBV11-2 to TRBJ1-2; 10 bases are a match to TRBD1. CDR3 length: 16 residues. The germline gives CDR1 SGHAT, CDR2 FQNNGV. V gave up 5 bases and J gave up 5 bases; unmatched junction bases: 11. The CDR3 DNA sequence: TGTGCCAGCAGCGCCCTCCGGGACAGGGGAGGGTATGGCTACACCTTC. This gives the protein CASSALRDRGGYGYTF.